This T cell receptor beta chain was recorded in a study of blood T cell repertoires in COVID-19. About the research overall: The United States, Italy and Spain were the sources of the acute and convalescent COVID-19 samples. Sources were T cells, B-cell-depleted T cells, or PBMCs; the material itself was cDNA or gDNA.

Per the germline V gene, CDR1 is SGHRS and CDR2 is YFSETQ. This CDR3 comprises 14 residues. V lost 0 bases and J lost 9; bases outside the gene matches: 9. In the authors' methods: Nucleated cell counts were estimated from reference gene primer amplification. The method was immunoSEQ multiplex PCR; TCRdb's version includes in-frame clones alone and lacks a portion of them. V, J and clone size are taken as reported in that table, and D and trimming were inferred from the DNA itself. The table has roughly 120,000 clones, approximately 81% seen once. The source is a human donor in a cohort sampled during active COVID-19. What was sequenced was peripheral blood. This chain connects TRBV5-1 to TRBJ2-7; TRBD1 agrees at 7 bases. This CDR3 is CASSLGIDRVVQYF. The CDR3 DNA reads as TGCGCCAGCAGCTTGGGCATCGACAGGGTGGTGCAGTACTTC.